The 22 T cell receptor beta chains presented below share a single source sample, sequenced in a study of blood T cells in healthy people across ages. Through a sample-barcoded 5' primer and a J-beta primer mix, a second PCR was run for roughly 6 to 12 cycles. MiXCR, run by TCRdb on the 5' RACE reads, gives a single entry per CDR3 protein. The sample includes approximately 960,000 distinct CDR3 sequences, about 27% of them seen just once. This sample also appeared in a second study, on T cells of mothers and their children.

Sequencing was done on a sample of blood. Source of these receptors: a woman aged 40 to 50 in good health.

This clonotype showed up many times. The rearrangement uses TRBV7-3 and TRBJ2-1; 8 positions agree with TRBD2. CDR3 length: 12 amino acids. CDR1 is SGHTA and CDR2 is FQGTGA in the germline V gene. V was pared by 3 bases and J by 10 bases, with 2 bases of the junction left unmatched. The CDR3 DNA reads as TGTGCCAGCAGCTTGGCTAGCGGGGAGCAGTTCTTC. Protein: CASSLASGEQFF. Full variable domain (missing parts from reference TRBV7-3 and TRBJ2-1): GAGVSQTPSNKVTEKGKYVELRCDPISGHTALYWYRQSLGQGPEFLIYFQGTGAADDSGLPNDRFFAVRPEGSVSTLKIQRTERGDSAVYLCASSLASGEQFFGPGTRLTVL.

Comments on this clonotype: A much larger clonotype is one base distant, so this may be a read error. V is TRBV5-1 and J is TRBJ2-5, with D unresolved. Deletions cut 0 bases from V and 11 bases from J, with 17 bases between. The germline gives CDR1 SGHRS, CDR2 YFSETQ. CDR3 length equals 14 residues. The CDR3 nucleotides read TGCGCCAGCAGCTTGGTGGTTACAAACAATGAGCAGTACTTC. Translating gives CASSLVVTNNEQYF.

The V gene is TRBV2, the J gene TRBJ2-5; 9 nucleotides match TRBD1. Near its end, the DNA agrees better with TRBJ2-1, so the J call may be wrong. Germline CDR1 is SNHLY and CDR2 is FYNNEI. This CDR3 region has 15 residues. CDR3 DNA: TGTGCCAGCAGTGAAGGAGGGACAGGGAAAGAGACCCAGTTCTTC. This encodes CASSEGGTGKETQFF.

Notes on this clonotype: Just one base apart from a much larger clone, this may be a read error. The conserved phenylalanine or tryptophan normally closing the CDR3 is absent here, so this likely arose from a read error. This chain's CDR3 is CASSLNRDTEAFL. CDR3 in DNA: TGTGCCAGCAGTCTCAATCGGGACACTGAAGCTTTCTTG. The rearrangement links TRBV27 to TRBJ1-1; D ambiguous. Germline V gene lookup returns CDR1 MNHEY and CDR2 SMNVEV (reference sequence). The CDR3 has 13 amino acids. V was cut by 5 bases and J by 3 bases, with 10 bases left in between.

This clonotype has ten or more counts. V usage is TRBV9 and J usage is TRBJ2-7, with D maybe TRBD1 (6 bases). The germline CDR1 and CDR2 sequences are SGDLS and YYNGEE. V lost 0 bases to trimming and J lost 3 bases, with 13 bases between them. This CDR3 region has 15 residues. CDR3 loop: CASSVVDSGLYEQYF. The CDR3 bases are TGTGCCAGCAGCGTAGTGGACAGCGGTCTCTACGAGCAGTACTTC.

Points on this clonotype: A read error may be the cause here, since a much bigger clone is one base away. The rearrangement joins TRBV6-6 to TRBJ2-5; tentatively, D is TRBD2 (5 bases). The germline CDR1 and CDR2 sequences are MNHNY and SVGAGI (reference sequence). This CDR3 contains 13 residues. V dropped 5 bases and J dropped 11 bases, with 18 bases sitting between them. The CDR3 spells CASSHDYYNEQYF. CDR3 DNA sequence: TGTGCCAGCAGTCATGACTACTACAATGAGCAGTACTTC.

The J gene is TRBJ1-5, the V gene TRBV9; D remains ambiguous. Germline CDR1 reads SGDLS; CDR2 reads YYNGEE. The CDR3 covers 15 residues. V gave up 0 bases and J gave up 0 bases, with 7 bases separating them. In DNA, the CDR3 is TGTGCCAGCAGCGTAGGCAGACATAGCAATCAGCCCCAGCATTTT. Translating gives CASSVGRHSNQPQHF.

This clonotype came up a few times. The chain links TRBV4-1 to TRBJ1-6, with a weak D call TRBD1 (5 bases). This CDR3 has 15 residues. Germline values: CDR1 MGHRA, CDR2 YSYEKL. The V end was cut by 5 bases, the J end by 14 bases, with 22 bases between. The DNA of the CDR3 is TGCGCCAGCAGCTCTCAAATGTGGGGGGGAAGGGCCCTCCACTTT. Protein product: CASSSQMWGGRALHF.

This clonotype has a count of ten or more. This sequence joins TRBV7-2 and TRBJ2-3, with TRBD2 identical over 9 bases. The germline gives CDR1 SGHTA, CDR2 FQGNSA. The CDR3 has 17 residues. After removal of 1 base from V and 2 bases from J, the junction contained 7 bases not matched to a gene. Written as DNA, the CDR3 is TGTGCCAGCAGCTTAGAGCGGGGGGATCTGCTCACAGATACGCAGTATTTT. Protein sequence: CASSLERGDLLTDTQYF.

This clonotype was observed a handful of times. The chain recombines TRBV5-1 with TRBJ2-3; TRBD2 aligns across 11 bases. Germline V lookup: CDR1 SGHRS, CDR2 YFSETQ. The length of the CDR3 is 17 residues. V trimming: 4 bases; J trimming: 0 bases; junction bases outside the gene matches: 7. DNA of the CDR3: TGCGCCAGCAGCGTAACTCTAGCGGGGGGTAGCACAGATACGCAGTATTTT. It codes for CASSVTLAGGSTDTQYF.

This clonotype was picked up many times. The rearrangement uses TRBV6-1 and TRBJ2-7; perhaps TRBD2 as D (5 bases). Trimming took off 2 bases at V and 4 bases at J, with 15 bases between the two ends. Germline V gene lookup returns CDR1 MNHNS and CDR2 SASEGT. The CDR3 contains 15 residues. CDR3 sequence: CASSEPPARTYEQYF. For the CDR3, the DNA is TGTGCCAGCAGTGAACCACCCGCTAGGACTTACGAGCAGTACTTC.

On this clonotype itself: It may be a read error: a sequence one base away is much more abundant. The rearrangement joins TRBV7-9 to TRBJ2-7; D remains ambiguous. The J call may be incorrect, as the DNA end agrees better with TRBJ2-4. From germline, CDR1 is SEHNR and CDR2 FQNEAQ (reference sequence). The CDR3 runs to 12 residues. The CDR3 loop reads CASSLDVDIQYF. The CDR3 DNA reads TGTGCCAGCAGCTTAGACGTAGACATTCAGTACTTC.

A word on this clonotype: At one end the junction does not follow the germline gene, possibly because of a read error. The chain recombines TRBV7-2 with TRBJ2-7; D may be TRBD1 or TRBD2 (6 bases each). Germline CDR1 SGHTA, CDR2 FQGNSA. CDR3 length: 15 residues. This chain's CDR3 is CVSSLGGTQHGEQYF. CDR3 nucleotides: TGTGTCAGCAGTTTAGGGGGGACACAACATGGCGAGCAGTACTTC.

This chain uses TRBV5-1 with TRBJ1-3; 8 bases align to TRBD1. The germline V gene encodes CDR1 SGHRS and CDR2 YFSETQ. The junction had 5 bases not matched to a gene; V was cut back by 0 bases and J by 0 bases. The CDR3 totals 17 residues. In nucleotides, the CDR3 is TGCGCCAGCAGCTTGGAGCGACAGGGGCGCTCTGGAAACACCATATATTTT. Translated: CASSLERQGRSGNTIYF.

The CDR3 DNA follows: TGTGCCAGCAGTATAGGGGGGCTAGCTCCCTACGAGCAGTACTTC. Amino acids: CASSIGGLAPYEQYF. V is TRBV2 and J is TRBJ2-7; the D gene could be TRBD1 or TRBD2 (6 bases each). Germline loops: CDR1 SNHLY, CDR2 FYNNEI. This CDR3 contains 15 residues. Trimming left V 5 bases short and J 2 bases short, with 16 bases between. Full variable domain (missing parts from reference TRBV2 and TRBJ2-7): EPEVTQTPSHQVTQMGQEVILRCVPISNHLYFYWYRQILGQKVEFLVSFYNNEISEKSEIFDDQFSVERPDGSNFTLKIRSTKLEDSAMYFCASSIGGLAPYEQYFGPGTRLTVT.

V is TRBV7-9 and J is TRBJ2-5; the match to TRBD2 covers 12 bases. Trimming took 6 bases from V and 5 from J; bases not matched to a gene: 7. Germline V CDR1 and CDR2: SEHNR, FQNEAQ (reference sequence). This CDR3 contains 15 residues. The CDR3, as DNA: TGTGCCAGCAGACCTAGCGGGGGGGCCGTTGAGACCCAGTACTTC. Encoded protein: CASRPSGGAVETQYF.

The DNA for the CDR3 is TGTGCCAGCACACCTTCACCTACCGGGACCGCTAATCCACATGAGCAGTTCTTC. This encodes CASTPSPTGTANPHEQFF. This chain links TRBV12-3 or TRBV12-4 with TRBJ2-1, with D perhaps being TRBD1 or TRBD2 (5 bases each). V lost 7 bases and J lost 8, with 30 bases in between. The CDR3 covers 18 residues.

The chain carries TRBV7-9 and TRBJ1-5, with no clear D. Germline lookup yields CDR1 SEHNR and CDR2 FQNEAQ (reference sequence). Trimming stripped 0 bases from V and 3 bases from J, with 6 bases between. This CDR3 region has 14 residues. CDR3 nucleotides: TGTGCCAGCAGCTTAGCGGAGGACAATCAGCCCCAGCATTTT. Protein product: CASSLAEDNQPQHF.

The chain links TRBV5-1 to TRBJ2-5; TRBD1 might be the D (7 bases). V lost 4 bases, J lost 3 bases, and 16 bases lay in between. Germline CDR1 reads SGHRS; CDR2 reads YFSETQ. The CDR3 extends over 15 amino acids. CDR3 sequence reads: CASSQQGRIEETQYF. The CDR3 region has the DNA TGCGCCAGCAGCCAACAGGGGAGGATTGAAGAGACCCAGTACTTC. Complete variable domain (other parts from reference TRBV5-1 and TRBJ2-5): KAGVTQTPRYLIKTRGQQVTLSCSPISGHRSVSWYQQTPGQGLQFLFEYFSETQRNKGNFPGRFSGRQFSNSRSEMNVSTLELGDSALYLCASSQQGRIEETQYFGPGTRLLVL.

Concerning this clonotype: This may stem from a read error, because a much larger clone lies one nucleotide away. The rearrangement uses TRBV5-1 and TRBJ2-1; 10 nucleotides align to TRBD2. Germline V gene lookup returns CDR1 SGHRS and CDR2 YFSETQ. This CDR3 has 16 amino acids. The CDR3 protein is CASSGGLAVSYNDQFF. The DNA for the CDR3 is TGCGCCAGCAGCGGAGGACTAGCGGTGTCCTACAATGATCAGTTCTTC. Supplemented by reference TRBV5-1 and TRBJ2-1, the full variable domain reads KAGVTQTPRYLIKTRGQQVTLSCSPISGHRSVSWYQQTPGQGLQFLFEYFSETQRNKGNFPGRFSGRQFSNSRSEMNVSTLELGDSALYLCASSGGLAVSYNDQFFGPGTRLTVL.

This clonotype occurred a few times. The V call is TRBV7-2, the J call TRBJ2-1, with 8 positions matching TRBD2. The CDR3 totals 15 residues. The V and J ends lost 2 bases and 7 bases, in that order; junction bases with no gene match: 7. Per germline, CDR1 SGHTA and CDR2 FQGNSA. In DNA form, the CDR3 reads TGTGCCAGCAGCTTAAGCGCGGGGGGCCTAAATGAGCAGTTCTTC. Protein product: CASSLSAGGLNEQFF.

This clonotype was seen only a few times. A much larger clone sits a single nucleotide away, making a read error possible. The V gene is TRBV7-9, the J gene TRBJ2-1; 7 nucleotides line up with TRBD2. TRBJ2-7 explains the end of the DNA better; the J call may be wrong. This CDR3 contains 15 residues. Looked up from germline, CDR1 is SEHNR and CDR2 is FQNEAQ (reference sequence). The CDR3 DNA follows: TGTGCCAGTAGACCCCCGGGGGGACCTTACAATGAGCAGTACTTC. Protein: CASRPPGGPYNEQYF.